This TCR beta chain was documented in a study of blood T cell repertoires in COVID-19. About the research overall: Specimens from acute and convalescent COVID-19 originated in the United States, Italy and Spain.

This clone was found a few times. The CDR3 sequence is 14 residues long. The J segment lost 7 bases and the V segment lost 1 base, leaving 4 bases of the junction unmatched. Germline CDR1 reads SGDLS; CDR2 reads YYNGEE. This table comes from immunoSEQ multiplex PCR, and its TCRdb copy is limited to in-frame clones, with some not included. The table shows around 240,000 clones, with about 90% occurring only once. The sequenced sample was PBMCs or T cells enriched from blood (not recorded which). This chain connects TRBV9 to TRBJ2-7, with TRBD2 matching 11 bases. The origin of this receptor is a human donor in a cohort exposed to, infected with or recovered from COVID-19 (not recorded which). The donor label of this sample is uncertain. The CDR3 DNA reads TGTGCCAGCAGCGTATGGGCTAGCGGGAGGGAGCAGTACTTC. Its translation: CASSVWASGREQYF.